This T cell receptor beta chain came from a study of Graves' ophthalmopathy and Graves' hyperthyroidism. The authors amplified TCR beta CDR3 regions from RNA transcripts. HTBI-primed first-round RT-PCR preceded second-round multiplex PCR. Each CDR3 protein is one row after TCRdb ran MiXCR on the multiplex PCR reads. The sample lists roughly 1.1 million distinct CDR3 sequences, about 36% occurring once. General study points: A roughly 83% specificity and approximately 88% sensitivity were achieved by a 13-signature model that separated ophthalmopathy from stable hyperthyroidism.

As to this clonotype: Its specificity is unknown. The junction and the germline gene differ at one end; a read error may be behind it.

Per germline, CDR1 SGHTA and CDR2 FQGTGA. This CDR3 region has 16 residues. Source material: peripheral blood or thyroid tissue (not recorded which). The V and J genes are TRBV7-3 and TRBJ2-5, with 11 bases lining up with TRBD1. This TCR came from an adult man with Graves' hyperthyroidism. The chain's CDR3 is CASSQPGTGGQETQYF. CDR3 DNA: TGCGCCAGCAGCCAACCCGGGACAGGGGGTCAAGAGACCCAGTACTTC.